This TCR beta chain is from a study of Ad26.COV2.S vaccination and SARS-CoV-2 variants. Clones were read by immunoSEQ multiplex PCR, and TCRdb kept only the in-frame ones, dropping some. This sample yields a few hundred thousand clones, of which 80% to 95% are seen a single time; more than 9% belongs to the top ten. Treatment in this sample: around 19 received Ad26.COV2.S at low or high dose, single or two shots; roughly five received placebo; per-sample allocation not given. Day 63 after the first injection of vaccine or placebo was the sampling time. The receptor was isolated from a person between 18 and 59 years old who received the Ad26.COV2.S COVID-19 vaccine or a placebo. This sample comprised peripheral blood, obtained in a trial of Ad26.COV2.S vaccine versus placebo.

CDR3 protein: CASSQRVSPNPTYNEQFF. DNA of the CDR3: TGTGCCAGCAGTCAGAGGGTGTCTCCCAACCCGACCTACAATGAGCAGTTCTTC. The chain couples TRBV6-2 or TRBV6-3 to TRBJ2-1, with a tentative D call TRBD2 (5 bases). V was cut by 5 bases and J by 2 bases, with 22 bases left in between. This CDR3 is built from 18 residues. Germline V CDR1 and CDR2: MNHEY, SVGEGT.